The sequence of this T cell receptor (beta chain) was determined in a study of T cells in Graves' hyperthyroidism and ophthalmopathy. Turning to the study itself: Before treatment of any kind, peripheral blood was taken at initial diagnosis.

Any patient presenting with uncontrolled infection, other autoimmune disease, pregnancy or lactation was left out. This CDR3 comprises 14 residues. V dropped 0 bases and J dropped 4 bases, with 7 bases sitting between them. Per germline, CDR1 DFQATT and CDR2 SNEGSKA (reference sequence). This clonotype was seen a handful of times. Amplified TCR beta CDR3 regions came from RNA transcripts. When the TCR CDR3 underwent first-round RT-PCR, the HTBI primer set was used. TCRdb fed the multiplex PCR reads into MiXCR, producing one record per CDR3 protein. The repertoire holds fewer than 700,000 distinct CDR3 sequences, with around 16% as singletons.

Sequencing used blood. The source is a woman in her twenties or thirties with Graves' hyperthyroidism. The chain combines TRBV20-1 with TRBJ1-6; D is undetermined. The CDR3, as DNA: TGCAGTGCTAGAGATCCCAGTTATAATTCACCCCTCCACTTT. Translating it yields CSARDPSYNSPLHF.